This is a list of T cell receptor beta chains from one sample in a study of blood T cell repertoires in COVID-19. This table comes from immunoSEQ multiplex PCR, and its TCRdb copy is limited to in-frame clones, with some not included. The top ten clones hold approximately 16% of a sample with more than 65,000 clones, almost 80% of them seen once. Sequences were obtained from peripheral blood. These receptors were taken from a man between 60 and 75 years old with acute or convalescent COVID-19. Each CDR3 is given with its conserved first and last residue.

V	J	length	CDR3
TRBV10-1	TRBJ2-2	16	CASSPGLAGNTGELFF
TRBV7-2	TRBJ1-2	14	CASSPPGGFGGYTF
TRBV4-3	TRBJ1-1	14	CASSQVTGGTEAFF
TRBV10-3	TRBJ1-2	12	CAIRTGVGGYTF
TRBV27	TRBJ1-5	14	CASSWTGGDQPQHF
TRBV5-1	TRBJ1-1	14	CASSLEGTGGIAFF
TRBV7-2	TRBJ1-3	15	CASSYSIALGNTIYF
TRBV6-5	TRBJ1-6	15	CASSYSTVRNSPLHF
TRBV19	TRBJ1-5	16	CASSITGLHSNQPQHF
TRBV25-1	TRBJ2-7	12	CATRGGFHEQYF
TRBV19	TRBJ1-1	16	CASSIGSGGSGTEAFF
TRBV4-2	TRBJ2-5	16	CASSHRKSGAGETQYF
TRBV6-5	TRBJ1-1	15	CASSSLAAGNAEAFF
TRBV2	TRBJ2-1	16	CASSPLAGGRYNEQFF
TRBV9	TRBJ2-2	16	CASSEWGQGAPGELFF
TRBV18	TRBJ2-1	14	CASSRTSDNNEQFF
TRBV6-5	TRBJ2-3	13	CASRGQSADTQYF
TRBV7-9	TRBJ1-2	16	CASSLVSGGGAYGYTF
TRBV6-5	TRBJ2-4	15	CASSWGGGRKNIQYF
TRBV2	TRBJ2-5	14	CASSERAAGETQYF
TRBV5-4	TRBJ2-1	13	CASMGQGDNEQFF
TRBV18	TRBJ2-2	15	CASSSDSLETGELFF
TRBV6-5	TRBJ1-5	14	CASRRDGGNQPQHF
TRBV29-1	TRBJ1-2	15	CSVVRDAYRGYGYTF
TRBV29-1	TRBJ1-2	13	CSVLQGSGYGYTF
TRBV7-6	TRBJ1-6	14	CASSYTGTNSPLHF
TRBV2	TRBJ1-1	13	CASSSGGYTEAFF
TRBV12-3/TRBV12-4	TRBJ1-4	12	CASSTGNEKLFF
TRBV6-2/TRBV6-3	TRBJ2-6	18	CASSFTDREYSGANVLTF